This TCR beta chain was retrieved from a study of blood T cell repertoires in COVID-19. About the research overall: The cDNA or gDNA used as material had been derived from T cells, B-cell-depleted T cells, or PBMCs.

With V trimmed by 4 bases and J by 7 bases, 7 bases remained unmatched. CDR1 and CDR2 from the germline V gene are SGHDT and YYEEEE. CDR3 length: 15 residues. Original analysis: Amplification from reference gene primers served as the basis for estimated nucleated cell counts. Only in-frame clones appear in the TCRdb table, and some are missing; sequencing was by immunoSEQ multiplex PCR. V and J calls and clone size are those listed in that table; D and trimming were worked out from the DNA. This sample yields 450,000 to 500,000 clones, of which around 85% are seen a single time; approximately 3.2% belongs to the top ten.

Sequencing was carried out using peripheral blood. This receptor was identified in a human donor in a cohort sampled during active COVID-19. The chain uses TRBV5-6 and TRBJ2-1; 11 bases fit TRBD2. CDR3 loop: CASSIIAGGLNEQFF. The CDR3, as DNA: TGTGCCAGCAGCATTATAGCGGGAGGGCTGAATGAGCAGTTCTTC.